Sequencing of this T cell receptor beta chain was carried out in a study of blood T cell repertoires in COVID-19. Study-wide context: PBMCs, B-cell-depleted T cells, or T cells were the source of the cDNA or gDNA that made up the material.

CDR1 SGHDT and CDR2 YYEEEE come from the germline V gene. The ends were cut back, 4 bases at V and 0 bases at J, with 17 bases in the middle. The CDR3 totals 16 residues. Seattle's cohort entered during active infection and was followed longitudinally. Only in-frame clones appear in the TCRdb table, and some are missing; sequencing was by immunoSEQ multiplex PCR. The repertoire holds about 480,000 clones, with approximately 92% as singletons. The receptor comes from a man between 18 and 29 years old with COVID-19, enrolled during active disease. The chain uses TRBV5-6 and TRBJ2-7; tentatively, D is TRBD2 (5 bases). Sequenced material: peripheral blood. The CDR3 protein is CASSPWGAVTSYEQYF. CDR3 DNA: TGTGCCAGCAGCCCCTGGGGAGCGGTCACCTCCTACGAGCAGTACTTC.